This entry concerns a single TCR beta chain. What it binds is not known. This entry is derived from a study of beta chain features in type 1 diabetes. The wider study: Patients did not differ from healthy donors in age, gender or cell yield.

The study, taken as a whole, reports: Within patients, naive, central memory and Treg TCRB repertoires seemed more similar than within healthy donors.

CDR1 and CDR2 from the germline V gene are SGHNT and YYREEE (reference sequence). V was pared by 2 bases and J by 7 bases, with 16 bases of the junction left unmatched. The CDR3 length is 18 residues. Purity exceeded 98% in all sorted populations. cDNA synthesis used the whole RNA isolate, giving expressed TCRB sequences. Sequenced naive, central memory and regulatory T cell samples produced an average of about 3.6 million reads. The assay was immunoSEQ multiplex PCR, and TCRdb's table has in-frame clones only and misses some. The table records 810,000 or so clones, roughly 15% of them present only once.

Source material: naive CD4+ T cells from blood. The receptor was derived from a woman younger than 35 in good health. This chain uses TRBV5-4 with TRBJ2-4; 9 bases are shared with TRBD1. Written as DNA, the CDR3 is TGTGCCAGCAGCTTTCTAAGTCAGGGGACAGGGTCCGGGAACATTCAGTACTTC. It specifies CASSFLSQGTGSGNIQYF.